Listed below are T cell receptor beta chains from one sample, sequenced in a study of T cell responses to AZD1222 COVID-19 vaccine. Clones were read by immunoSEQ multiplex PCR, and TCRdb kept only the in-frame ones, dropping some. The sample lists roughly 100,000 clones, about 89% occurring once. The sample was peripheral blood, taken 28 days after the second dose of the MenACWY control vaccine. These receptors all come from an adult who received the MenACWY meningococcal vaccine as a control. The conserved cysteine and the conserved F or W are not part of the CDR3 here. Each record gives: V gene, clone size, CDR3 protein. Size is omitted from some rows. Given values are once, few, many or a class for expanded clones.

TRBV2,.,ASSGDHSTDTQY
TRBV5-1,.,ASSSLAGGTDTQY
TRBV2,.,ASTSTTGVNGYT
TRBV7-8,.,ASSPTTTVNTGELF
TRBV19,few,ASSIKEGRYQPQH
TRBV3-1/TRBV3-2,once,ASSQDPKDTYEQY
TRBV13,.,ASSLATVSPLH
TRBV12-3/TRBV12-4,.,ASRGEGGDTQY
TRBV18,.,ASSPPGSLGGYT
TRBV6-5,once,ASSYWKGGVNTEAF